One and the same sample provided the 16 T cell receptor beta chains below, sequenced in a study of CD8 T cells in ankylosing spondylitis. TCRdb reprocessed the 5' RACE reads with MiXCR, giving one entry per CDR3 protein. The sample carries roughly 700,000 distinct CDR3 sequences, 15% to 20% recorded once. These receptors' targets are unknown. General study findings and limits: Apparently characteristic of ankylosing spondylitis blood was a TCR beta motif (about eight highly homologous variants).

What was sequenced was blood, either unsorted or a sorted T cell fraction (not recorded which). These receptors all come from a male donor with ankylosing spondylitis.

The CDR3: CASSEAPNVLTF. CDR3 sequence (DNA): TGTGCCAGCAGTGAAGCCCCTAACGTCCTGACTTTC. The V call is TRBV2, the J call TRBJ2-6; D uncertain. V dropped 0 bases and J dropped 10 bases, with 4 bases sitting between them. Germline V gene data show CDR1 as SNHLY and CDR2 as FYNNEI. The length of the CDR3 is 12 residues. Variable domain in full (rest from reference TRBV2 and TRBJ2-6): EPEVTQTPSHQVTQMGQEVILRCVPISNHLYFYWYRQILGQKVEFLVSFYNNEISEKSEIFDDQFSVERPDGSNFTLKIRSTKLEDSAMYFCASSEAPNVLTFGAGSRLTVL.

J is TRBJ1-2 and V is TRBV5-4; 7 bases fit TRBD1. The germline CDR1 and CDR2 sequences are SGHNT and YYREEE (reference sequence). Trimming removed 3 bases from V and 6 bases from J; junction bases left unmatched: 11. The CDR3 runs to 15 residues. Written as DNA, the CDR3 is TGTGCCAGCAGCTCGTTAAAAAGACAGGGAGATGGCTACACCTTC. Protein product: CASSSLKRQGDGYTF.

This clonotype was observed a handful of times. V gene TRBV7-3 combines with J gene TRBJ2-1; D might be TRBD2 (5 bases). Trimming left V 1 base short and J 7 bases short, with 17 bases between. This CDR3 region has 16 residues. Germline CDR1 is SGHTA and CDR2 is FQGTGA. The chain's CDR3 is CASSLKASSLANEQFF. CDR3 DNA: TGTGCCAGCAGCTTAAAGGCCTCGTCTCTAGCAAATGAGCAGTTCTTC.

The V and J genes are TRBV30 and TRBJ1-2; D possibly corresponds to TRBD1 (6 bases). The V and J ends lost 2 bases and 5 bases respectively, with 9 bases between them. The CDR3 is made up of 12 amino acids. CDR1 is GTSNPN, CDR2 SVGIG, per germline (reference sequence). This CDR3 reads CAWSIGQYGYTF. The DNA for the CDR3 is TGTGCCTGGAGTATAGGACAGTATGGCTACACCTTC.

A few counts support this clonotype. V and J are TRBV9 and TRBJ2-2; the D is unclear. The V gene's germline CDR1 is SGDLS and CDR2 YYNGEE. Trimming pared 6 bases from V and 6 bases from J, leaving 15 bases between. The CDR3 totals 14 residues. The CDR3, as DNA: TGTGCCAGCACCCCCGACGGCTTCTCCGGGGAGCTGTTTTTT. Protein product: CASTPDGFSGELFF.

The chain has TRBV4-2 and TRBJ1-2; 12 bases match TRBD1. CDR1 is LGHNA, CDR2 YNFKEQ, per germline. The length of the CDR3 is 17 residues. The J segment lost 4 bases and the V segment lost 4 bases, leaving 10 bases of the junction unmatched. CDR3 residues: CASSLLSGQGAGYGYTF. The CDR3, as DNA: TGTGCCAGCAGCCTATTATCGGGACAGGGGGCCGGCTATGGCTACACCTTC.

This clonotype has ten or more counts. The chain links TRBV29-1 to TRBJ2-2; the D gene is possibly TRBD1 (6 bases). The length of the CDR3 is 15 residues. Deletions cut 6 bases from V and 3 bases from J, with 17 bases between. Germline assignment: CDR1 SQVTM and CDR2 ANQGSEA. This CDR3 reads CSVQQGAGDTGELFF. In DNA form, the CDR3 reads TGCAGCGTCCAACAGGGCGCTGGGGACACCGGGGAGCTGTTTTTT.

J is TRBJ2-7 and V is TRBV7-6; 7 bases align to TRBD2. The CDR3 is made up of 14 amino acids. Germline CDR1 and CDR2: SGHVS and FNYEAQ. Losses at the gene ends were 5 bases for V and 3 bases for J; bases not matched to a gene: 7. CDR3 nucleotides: TGTGCCAGCAGCCCCCGGGGGGTCGGCTACGAGCAGTACTTC. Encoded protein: CASSPRGVGYEQYF.

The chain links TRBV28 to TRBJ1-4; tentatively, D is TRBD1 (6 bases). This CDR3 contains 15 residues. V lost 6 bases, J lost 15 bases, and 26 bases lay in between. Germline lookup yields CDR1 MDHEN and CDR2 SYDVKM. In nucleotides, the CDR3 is TGTGCCAGCAGGTCCAACCCGGCGCCGGGACAAAAGTTGTTTTTT. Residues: CASRSNPAPGQKLFF.

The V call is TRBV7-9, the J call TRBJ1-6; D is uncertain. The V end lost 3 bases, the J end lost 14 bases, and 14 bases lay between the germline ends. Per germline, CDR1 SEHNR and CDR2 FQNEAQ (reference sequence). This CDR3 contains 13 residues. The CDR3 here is CASSLTGEGSLHF. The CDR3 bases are TGTGCCAGCAGCTTGACGGGAGAAGGGTCCCTCCACTTT.

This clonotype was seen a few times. The CDR3 here is CASSPHRELNTEAFF. The CDR3 DNA is TGTGCCAGCTCACCTCACAGGGAACTGAACACTGAAGCTTTCTTT. This chain uses TRBV18 with TRBJ1-1, with a tentative D call TRBD1 (6 bases). V was shortened by 3 bases and J by 0 bases, with 11 bases between the two germline ends. CDR3 size: 15 residues. Germline CDR1 KGHSH, CDR2 LQKENI.

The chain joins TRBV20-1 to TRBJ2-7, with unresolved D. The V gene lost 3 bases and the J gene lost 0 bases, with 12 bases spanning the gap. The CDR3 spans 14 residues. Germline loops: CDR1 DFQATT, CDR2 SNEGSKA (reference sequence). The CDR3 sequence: CSASEGFSSYEQYF. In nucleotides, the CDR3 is TGCAGTGCTAGCGAAGGGTTTAGCTCCTACGAGCAGTACTTC.

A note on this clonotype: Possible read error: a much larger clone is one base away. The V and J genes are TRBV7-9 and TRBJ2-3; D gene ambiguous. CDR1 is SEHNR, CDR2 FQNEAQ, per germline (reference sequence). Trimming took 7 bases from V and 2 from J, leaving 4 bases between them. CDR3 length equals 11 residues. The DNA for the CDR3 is TGTGCCAGCACTTTCACAGATACGCAGTATTTT. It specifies CASTFTDTQYF. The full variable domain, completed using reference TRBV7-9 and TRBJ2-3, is DTGVSQNPRHKITKRGQNVTFRCDPISEHNRLYWYRQTLGQGPEFLTYFQNEAQLEKSRLLSDRFSAERPKGSFSTLEIQRTEQGDSAMYLCASTFTDTQYFGPGTRLTVL.

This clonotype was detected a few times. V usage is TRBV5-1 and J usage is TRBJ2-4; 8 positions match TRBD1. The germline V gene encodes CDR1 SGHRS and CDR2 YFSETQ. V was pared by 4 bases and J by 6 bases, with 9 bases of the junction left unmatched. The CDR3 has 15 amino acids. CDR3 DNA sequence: TGCGCCAGCAGCCCACCGGGACAGGTGATAAACATTCAGTACTTC. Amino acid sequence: CASSPPGQVINIQYF.

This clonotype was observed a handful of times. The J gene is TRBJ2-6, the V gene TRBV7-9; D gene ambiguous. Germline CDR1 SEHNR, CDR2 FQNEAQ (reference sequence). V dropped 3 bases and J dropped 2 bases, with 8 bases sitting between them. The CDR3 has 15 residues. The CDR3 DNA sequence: TGTGCCAGCAGCTTTATAGGGACTGGGGCCAACGTCCTGACTTTC. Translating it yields CASSFIGTGANVLTF.

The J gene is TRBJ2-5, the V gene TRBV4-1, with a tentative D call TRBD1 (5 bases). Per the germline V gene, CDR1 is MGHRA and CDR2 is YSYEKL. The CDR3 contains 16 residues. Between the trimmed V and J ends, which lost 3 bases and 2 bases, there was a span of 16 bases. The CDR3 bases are TGCGCCAGCAGCCACAGGGCTTTAAGGCTGCAAGAGACCCAGTACTTC. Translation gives CASSHRALRLQETQYF.